Shown below are 19 T cell receptor beta chains from a single sample sequenced in a study of early T cells in non-severe SARS-CoV-2 infection. TCRdb fed the 5' RACE reads into MiXCR, producing one record per CDR3 protein. The repertoire holds roughly 75,000 distinct CDR3 sequences, with more than 9% as singletons. Source material: whole blood. Receptor source: an adult who was a healthcare worker with PCR-confirmed SARS-CoV-2 infection or an uninfected control (not recorded which).

The V and J genes are TRBV6-6 and TRBJ1-4; 9 nucleotides line up with TRBD1. V lost 6 bases, J lost 8 bases, and 10 bases stayed unmatched. Germline V gene sequence: CDR1 MNHNY, CDR2 SVGAGI (reference sequence). This CDR3 is 15 amino acids long. CDR3 bases: TGTGCCAGCAGGCGACCGGGACAGGGAACGGAAAAACTGTTTTTT. The encoded protein is CASRRPGQGTEKLFF.

The table lists this clonotype with a few counts. The gene calls are TRBV6-6 and TRBJ2-7, with D unresolved. The length of the CDR3 is 12 residues. V lost 6 bases, J lost 7 bases, and 13 bases lay in between. Germline CDR1 reads MNHNY; CDR2 reads SVGAGI (reference sequence). The CDR3 DNA is TGTGCCAGCAGACTTCAGCCTGGGGAGCAGTACTTC. As protein: CASRLQPGEQYF.

This CDR3 reads CSARKLVQFSGANVLTF. In DNA form, the CDR3 reads TGCAGTGCTAGGAAGCTGGTCCAATTCTCTGGGGCCAACGTCCTGACTTTC. The chain is built from TRBV20-1 and TRBJ2-6; D is ambiguous. Germline V gene lookup returns CDR1 DFQATT and CDR2 SNEGSKA (reference sequence). This CDR3 is built from 17 residues. V was shortened by 3 bases and J by 0 bases, with 15 bases between the two germline ends.

This clonotype has a handful of counts. The chain is built from TRBV28 and TRBJ2-2, with TRBD1 as a possible D gene (7 bases). Trimming took 0 bases from V and 6 from J, leaving 17 bases between them. The CDR3 sequence is 17 residues long. The germline V gene encodes CDR1 MDHEN and CDR2 SYDVKM. The chain's CDR3 is CASSLWALAGGPGELFF. For the CDR3, the DNA is TGTGCCAGCAGTTTATGGGCCCTCGCAGGGGGGCCCGGGGAGCTGTTTTTT. Full variable domain (outside the CDR3, taken from reference TRBV28 and TRBJ2-2): DVKVTQSSRYLVKRTGEKVFLECVQDMDHENMFWYRQDPGLGLRLIYFSYDVKMKEKGDIPEGYSVSREKKERFSLILESASTNQTSMYLCASSLWALAGGPGELFFGEGSRLTVL.

This clonotype was seen a handful of times. The V call is TRBV28, the J call TRBJ2-3; D unclear. The CDR3 totals 15 residues. From germline, CDR1 is MDHEN and CDR2 SYDVKM. The V end was cut by 5 bases, the J end by 7 bases, with 19 bases between. DNA for the CDR3: TGTGCCAGCAGTCCTCTCGAATACGGCGCGAATACGCAGTATTTT. Its protein product is CASSPLEYGANTQYF.

This clonotype was counted a few times. The chain employs TRBV24-1 and TRBJ2-1; 11 bases fit TRBD2. CDR1 and CDR2 (germline): KGHDR, SFDVKD. Unmatched junction bases numbered 1, after V lost 3 bases and J lost 4 bases. The CDR3 consists of 15 residues. CDR3 nucleotide sequence: TGTGCCACCAGTGATCCTAGCGGGAGGTACAATGAGCAGTTCTTC. It is translated as CATSDPSGRYNEQFF.

As DNA, the CDR3 is TGCGCCAGCAGCCCCTTAGGGCGGGGTGACGGGTTGCAGTACTTC. Its protein product is CASSPLGRGDGLQYF. This chain joins TRBV4-1 and TRBJ2-7, with a possible D match to TRBD2 (6 bases). Trimming pared 4 bases from V and 9 bases from J, leaving 22 bases between. Germline loops: CDR1 MGHRA, CDR2 YSYEKL. The CDR3 contains 15 residues.

Only a few counts were recorded for this clonotype. The CDR3 coding sequence is TGTGCCAGCAGCTTAGTGAAGCGCCCGACCGGGGAGCTGTTTTTT. This sequence encodes CASSLVKRPTGELFF. This chain uses TRBV11-2 with TRBJ2-2; D ambiguous. The V end was cut by 1 base, the J end by 5 bases, with 11 bases between. CDR1 and CDR2 (germline): SGHAT, FQNNGV. The CDR3 totals 15 residues.

The rearrangement links TRBV7-9 to TRBJ2-7, with D possibly being TRBD1 (6 bases). CDR1 is SEHNR, CDR2 FQNEAQ, per germline (reference sequence). The CDR3 is made up of 11 amino acids. The germline V and J ends were trimmed by 2 bases and 12 bases, with 11 bases remaining between them. The CDR3 DNA sequence: TGTGCCAGCAGCTTAAAGGGGGATCCGTACTTC. It translates to CASSLKGDPYF.

This clonotype has ten or more counts. The chain combines TRBV27 with TRBJ1-5, with TRBD1 as a possible D gene (6 bases). Trimming stripped 8 bases from V and 0 bases from J, with 11 bases between. CDR1 is MNHEY, CDR2 SMNVEV, per germline (reference sequence). This CDR3 region has 14 residues. In DNA, the CDR3 is TGTGCCAGCCGCGGACAGTATAGCAATCAGCCCCAGCATTTT. Translating gives CASRGQYSNQPQHF.

This clonotype was picked up a small number of times. V and J are TRBV28 and TRBJ2-7; unclear D gene. Deletions cut 3 bases from V and 2 bases from J, with 8 bases between. The CDR3 spans 13 residues. From germline, CDR1 is MDHEN and CDR2 SYDVKM. CDR3 nucleotides: TGTGCCAGCAGTTTTGGAGCCCCCTACGAGCAGTACTTC. This codes for CASSFGAPYEQYF.

The chain joins TRBV4-1 to TRBJ2-3; a possible D gene is TRBD2 (5 bases). The CDR3 has 15 residues. Trimming shortened V by 3 bases and J by 5 bases, and 15 bases separated the two germline ends. Germline CDR1 MGHRA, CDR2 YSYEKL. CDR3 DNA sequence: TGCGCCAGCAGCCAGGAGGATCCTCTGAGAGATACGCAGTATTTT. It yields the protein CASSQEDPLRDTQYF.

This clonotype was counted at least ten times. The rearrangement uses TRBV6-5 and TRBJ1-6; 10 bases map to TRBD1. The CDR3 is 15 residues long. Germline V gene data show CDR1 as MNHEY and CDR2 as SVGAGI. The J segment lost 9 bases and the V segment lost 2 bases, leaving 4 bases of the junction unmatched. In DNA, the CDR3 is TGTGCCAGCAGTTACGGGGACAGGGGAGGTTCACCCCTCCACTTT. Protein product: CASSYGDRGGSPLHF.

This clonotype has ten or more counts. This rearrangement joins TRBV18 to TRBJ2-7, with a tentative D call TRBD2 (6 bases). Germline loops: CDR1 KGHSH, CDR2 LQKENI. The germline V and J ends were trimmed by 3 bases and 2 bases, with 14 bases remaining between them. The CDR3 covers 15 residues. In DNA form, the CDR3 reads TGTGCCAGCTCACCCTTTGCGGGGCCCCCCTACGAGCAGTACTTC. It codes for CASSPFAGPPYEQYF.

This clonotype was seen repeatedly, ten times or more. The chain has TRBV28 and TRBJ1-5; D is uncertain. There are 16 residues in the CDR3. CDR1 and CDR2 (germline): MDHEN, SYDVKM. V was clipped by 8 bases and J by 0 bases, with 17 bases between them. CDR3 nucleotide sequence: TGTGCCAGCCCCGCCCGGGCCTCCCTTAGCAATCAGCCCCAGCATTTT. Residues: CASPARASLSNQPQHF.

The V gene is TRBV3-1, the J gene TRBJ2-6, with no clear D. Germline CDR1 and CDR2: LGHDT and YNNKEL (reference sequence). CDR3 length: 16 residues. Trimming pared 0 bases from V and 1 base from J, leaving 7 bases between. Here the CDR3 reads CASSQEGLSGANVLTF. Written as DNA, the CDR3 is TGTGCCAGCAGCCAAGAGGGTCTATCTGGGGCCAACGTCCTGACTTTC. The complete variable domain, with remaining parts taken from reference TRBV3-1 and TRBJ2-6, reads DTAVSQTPKYLVTQMGNDKSIKCEQNLGHDTMYWYKQDSKKFLKIMFSYNNKELIINETVPNRFSPKSPDKAHLNLHINSLELGDSAVYFCASSQEGLSGANVLTFGAGSRLTVL.

This clonotype was recorded at least ten times. The chain couples TRBV11-2 to TRBJ2-5; D possibly corresponds to TRBD1 (5 bases). V lost 5 bases to trimming and J lost 4 bases, with 20 bases between them. Germline values: CDR1 SGHAT, CDR2 FQNNGV. The CDR3 length is 16 residues. For the CDR3, the DNA is TGTGCCAGCAGCCAGGACCCGGCAGGGTTGGCAGAGACCCAGTACTTC. Encoded protein: CASSQDPAGLAETQYF.

This clonotype was seen only a few times. The chain combines TRBV5-4 with TRBJ1-1; D gene ambiguous. This CDR3 region has 14 residues. Trimming took off 1 base at V and 1 base at J, with 8 bases between the two ends. Germline loops: CDR1 SGHNT, CDR2 YYREEE (reference sequence). CDR3 nucleotide sequence: TGTGCCAGCAGCTTGTTATACGGGAACACTGAAGCTTTCTTT. Amino acid sequence: CASSLLYGNTEAFF.

Many counts were recorded for this clonotype. This rearrangement joins TRBV28 to TRBJ2-6; the D gene is possibly TRBD1 (6 bases). CDR3 length equals 16 residues. Germline V gene lookup returns CDR1 MDHEN and CDR2 SYDVKM. V lost 6 bases, J lost 0 bases, and 12 bases lay in between. The CDR3 reads CASSPQGFSGANVLTF. DNA of the CDR3: TGTGCCAGCAGCCCACAGGGTTTCTCTGGGGCCAACGTCCTGACTTTC.